This T cell receptor beta chain originates from a study of a mutant IDH1 vaccine in newly diagnosed glioma. Regarding the study as a whole: Patients mounted vaccine-induced immune responses in 90% to 95% of cases. The authors found pseudoprogression apparently unrelated to changes in top peripheral T cell clonotypes.

Assay: immunoSEQ multiplex PCR; the TCRdb copy retains only in-frame clones and omits some. Of 65,000 to 85,000 clones listed, approximately 86% were seen once; the top ten hold roughly 2%. As concerns this clone: What it binds is not known.

As to time point: week 35, safety follow-up. Each dose delivered 300 ug of mutant IDH1 20-mer peptide subcutaneously with imiquimod. The study enrolled donors with new WHO grade 3 or 4 IDH1-mutant, ATRX-lost astrocytomas. V shed 2 bases and J 9 bases; nucleotides not matched to a gene: 17. Germline CDR1 WSHSY, CDR2 SAAADI. The CDR3 is made up of 18 amino acids. The sample in question was PBMCs, obtained from a glioma patient whose treatment included an IDH1 peptide vaccine. The TCR was taken from a man aged 30 to 45 with glioma. This chain joins TRBV10-2 and TRBJ2-1; TRBD2 matches at 9 bases. Here the CDR3 reads CASSEQPREAGGRGEQFF. The CDR3 DNA sequence: TGCGCCAGCAGTGAGCAGCCAAGGGAGGCGGGAGGGCGGGGTGAGCAGTTCTTC.